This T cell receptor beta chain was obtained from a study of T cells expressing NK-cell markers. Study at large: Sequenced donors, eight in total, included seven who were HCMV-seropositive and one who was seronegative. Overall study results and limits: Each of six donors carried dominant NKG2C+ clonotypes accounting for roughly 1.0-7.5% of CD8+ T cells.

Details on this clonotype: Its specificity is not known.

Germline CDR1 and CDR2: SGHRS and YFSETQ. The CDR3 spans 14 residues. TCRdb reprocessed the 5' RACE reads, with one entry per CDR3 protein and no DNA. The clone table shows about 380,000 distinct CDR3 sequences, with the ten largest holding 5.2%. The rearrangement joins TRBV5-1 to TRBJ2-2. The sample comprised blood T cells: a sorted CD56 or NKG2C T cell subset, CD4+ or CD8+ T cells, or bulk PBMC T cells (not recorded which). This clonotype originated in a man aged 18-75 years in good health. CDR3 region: CASELGDYTGELFF.